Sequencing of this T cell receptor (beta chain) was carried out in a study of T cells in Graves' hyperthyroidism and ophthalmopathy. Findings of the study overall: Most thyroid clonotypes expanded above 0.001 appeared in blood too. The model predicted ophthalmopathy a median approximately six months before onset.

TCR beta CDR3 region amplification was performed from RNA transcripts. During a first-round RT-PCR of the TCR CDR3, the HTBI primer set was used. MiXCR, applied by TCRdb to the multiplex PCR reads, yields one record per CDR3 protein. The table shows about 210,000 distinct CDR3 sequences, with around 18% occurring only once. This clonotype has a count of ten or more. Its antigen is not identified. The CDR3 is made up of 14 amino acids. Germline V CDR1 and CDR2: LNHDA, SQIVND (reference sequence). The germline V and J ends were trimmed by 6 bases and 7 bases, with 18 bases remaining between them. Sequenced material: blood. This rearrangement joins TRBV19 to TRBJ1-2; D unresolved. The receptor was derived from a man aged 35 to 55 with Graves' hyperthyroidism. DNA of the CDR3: TGTGCCAGTAGCCTTCCGGGGTATCAGTCTGGCTACACCTTC. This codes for CASSLPGYQSGYTF. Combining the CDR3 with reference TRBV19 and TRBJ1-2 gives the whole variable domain DGGITQSPKYLFRKEGQNVTLSCEQNLNHDAMYWYRQDPGQGLRLIYYSQIVNDFQKGDIAEGYSVSREKKESFPLTVTSAQKNPTAFYLCASSLPGYQSGYTFGSGTRLTVV.